The T cell receptor (beta chain) under discussion was sequenced for a study of sequential checkpoint blockade in melanoma. In the study overall: Each arm's sequence ended with maintenance nivolumab. DNA from about a hundred pretreatment tumor samples underwent TCRβ immunosequencing. General study points: Clinical benefit was about 30 times likelier when tumor T-cell fraction and clonality increased. For nivolumab-first patients, baseline tumor clonality was associated with response.

The CDR3 length is 15 residues. Germline assignment: CDR1 LNHDA and CDR2 SQIVND (reference sequence). Trimming removed 1 base from V and 8 bases from J; junction bases left unmatched: 7. The protocol was immunoSEQ multiplex PCR, while the TCRdb copy is restricted to in-frame clones and leaves out a portion. The sample records a few thousand clones, about a third being singletons. This sample's treatment: randomized to nivolumab then ipilimumab (arm A) or the reverse (arm B). This clone was observed a few times. What it binds is not known. Sequenced here: tumor tissue (inferred from file names), sampled from a patient given nivolumab and ipilimumab in sequence. This chain connects TRBV19 to TRBJ1-4; 7 nucleotides agree with TRBD1. This sequence originates from a human donor with melanoma. CDR3 nucleotides: TGTGCCAGTAGTATAGTACAGGGGCGGTGGGAAAAACTGTTTTTT. This codes for CASSIVQGRWEKLFF. Supplemented by reference TRBV19 and TRBJ1-4, the full variable domain reads DGGITQSPKYLFRKEGQNVTLSCEQNLNHDAMYWYRQDPGQGLRLIYYSQIVNDFQKGDIAEGYSVSREKKESFPLTVTSAQKNPTAFYLCASSIVQGRWEKLFFGSGTQLSVL.